A single sample is the source of the 9 T cell receptor beta chains below, sequenced in a study of blood T cell repertoires in COVID-19. This table comes from immunoSEQ multiplex PCR, and its TCRdb copy is limited to in-frame clones, with some not included. There are about 80,000 clones in the sample; around four fifths occur only once, and under 20% lies in the top ten. Sequenced: peripheral blood. The receptors stem from a man aged 80 or over with active or convalescent COVID-19.

The rearrangement joins TRBV24-1 to TRBJ1-2; D remains ambiguous. V was shortened by 3 bases and J by 8 bases, with 15 bases between the two germline ends. Germline lookup yields CDR1 KGHDR and CDR2 SFDVKD. CDR3 length equals 14 residues. The CDR3 nucleotides read TGTGCCACCAGTGATCCCGGCATACCGGGAGGCTACACCTTC. It is translated as CATSDPGIPGGYTF.

J is TRBJ2-1 and V is TRBV6-1; 11 positions agree with TRBD2. Germline assignment: CDR1 MNHNS and CDR2 SASEGT. The CDR3 spans 15 residues. The J segment lost 3 bases and the V segment lost 5 bases, leaving 3 bases of the junction unmatched. The CDR3, as DNA: TGTGCCAGCAGTCCCGGGACTAGCGGCTACAATGAGCAGTTCTTC. Amino acids: CASSPGTSGYNEQFF.

The V call is TRBV18, the J call TRBJ2-3; 7 bases match TRBD2. V shed 4 bases, J shed 2 bases, and the junction held 12 bases outside the gene matches. Germline V CDR1 and CDR2: KGHSH, LQKENI. The CDR3 is 17 residues long. This CDR3 reads CASSRTRQGVYTDTQYF. The CDR3 nucleotides are TGTGCCAGCTCACGGACTAGGCAGGGAGTATACACAGATACGCAGTATTTT.

The J gene is TRBJ1-1, the V gene TRBV6-1, with a possible D match to TRBD1 (5 bases). V was clipped by 4 bases and J by 0 bases, with 15 bases between them. CDR1 and CDR2 (germline): MNHNS, SASEGT. The CDR3 has 16 amino acids. The DNA for the CDR3 is TGTGCCAGCAGTGTTCGGGCAGGGTTAATGAACACTGAAGCTTTCTTT. The encoded protein is CASSVRAGLMNTEAFF.

The chain links TRBV28 to TRBJ2-5, with D perhaps matching TRBD1 (6 bases). Germline V gene sequence: CDR1 MDHEN, CDR2 SYDVKM. CDR3 length: 14 amino acids. Trimming stripped 4 bases from V and 2 bases from J, with 11 bases between. The CDR3 nucleotides are TGTGCCAGCAGTTCAGGACAGATGCAAGAGACCCAGTACTTC. Translating gives CASSSGQMQETQYF.

The rearrangement links TRBV6-1 to TRBJ2-5, with D perhaps matching TRBD2 (5 bases). CDR1 is MNHNS and CDR2 is SASEGT in the germline V gene. V gave up 1 base and J gave up 6 bases, with 15 bases separating them. The CDR3 runs to 15 residues. The CDR3 DNA is TGTGCCAGCAGTGAAGTTGGAGGACCCCGTAAGACCCAGTACTTC. Translating it yields CASSEVGGPRKTQYF.

The chain is built from TRBV10-3 and TRBJ2-2; maybe TRBD2 (6 bases). The V gene's germline CDR1 is ENHRY and CDR2 SYGVKD. The CDR3 loop spans 15 amino acids. Trimming shortened V by 3 bases and J by 1 base, and 9 bases separated the two germline ends. The CDR3 spells CAISEDSGNTGELFF. CDR3 coding DNA: TGTGCCATCAGTGAAGATAGCGGGAACACCGGGGAGCTGTTTTTT.

The chain links TRBV27 to TRBJ2-7, with D tentatively TRBD1 (5 bases). CDR1 is MNHEY, CDR2 SMNVEV, per germline (reference sequence). V was pared by 0 bases and J by 2 bases, with 8 bases between. CDR3 size: 14 residues. The DNA of the CDR3 is TGTGCCAGCAGTTTATCCAGGGCTGCCTACGAGCAGTACGTC. Amino acids: CASSLSRAAYEQYV.

V gene TRBV6-1 combines with J gene TRBJ2-3; 9 nucleotides agree with TRBD2. Per the germline V gene, CDR1 is MNHNS and CDR2 is SASEGT. The CDR3 has 15 amino acids. V shed 2 bases and J 6 bases; nucleotides not matched to a gene: 6. The CDR3 DNA reads TGTGCCAGCAGTGAACTGAAGACTAGCGGTGATACGCAGTATTTT. It is translated as CASSELKTSGDTQYF.